The 9 T cell receptor beta chains below were found in one sample sequenced in a study of TIL therapy for anti-PD-1-resistant metastatic lung cancer. The time point here: pre-treatment sample, taken before nivolumab and TIL therapy. The libraries were made with immunoSEQ v3. The data were produced by immunoSEQ multiplex PCR, yet TCRdb's version contains in-frame clones alone and is incomplete. The data contain tens of thousands of clones, around 87% of them singletons. Source: blood, taken at baseline. Receptors were obtained from a person aged 25 to 85 with non-small cell lung cancer.

The DNA for the CDR3 is TGTGCCAGCAGTTCCCCTTGGGGGAACGAGCAGTACTTC. Its protein is CASSSPWGNEQYF. This chain uses TRBV7-9 with TRBJ2-7, with D perhaps matching TRBD1 or TRBD2 (5 bases each). V was shortened by 6 bases and J by 5 bases, with 14 bases between the two germline ends. This CDR3 is built from 13 residues. Germline lookup yields CDR1 SEHNR and CDR2 FQNEAQ (reference sequence).

The V gene is TRBV11-2, the J gene TRBJ2-1, with 8 bases lining up with TRBD2. The CDR3 spans 15 residues. After removal of 3 bases from V and 5 bases from J, the junction contained 6 bases not matched to a gene. CDR1 and CDR2 (germline): SGHAT, FQNNGV. CDR3 residues: CASSFGGGRDNEQFF. CDR3 DNA: TGTGCCAGCAGCTTTGGCGGGGGGAGGGACAATGAGCAGTTCTTC.

The rearrangement links TRBV30 to TRBJ1-2; D ambiguous. Germline V gives CDR1 GTSNPN, CDR2 SVGIG (reference sequence). The CDR3 extends over 12 amino acids. The V end lost 3 bases, the J end lost 6 bases, and 11 bases lay between the germline ends. The CDR3 DNA sequence: TGTGCCTGGAGCCCCGGGCACGATGGCTACACCTTC. It is translated as CAWSPGHDGYTF.

The chain recombines TRBV29-1 with TRBJ1-5; TRBD1 matches 8 bases. V was pared by 5 bases and J by 6 bases, with 6 bases of the junction left unmatched. CDR3 size: 13 residues. CDR1 is SQVTM, CDR2 ANQGSEA, per germline. In DNA form, the CDR3 reads TGCAGCGTTCAACAGGGGGTTAGTCAGCCCCAGCATTTT. The encoded protein is CSVQQGVSQPQHF.

J is TRBJ1-2 and V is TRBV4-1; unclear D gene. V lost 4 bases and J lost 3, with 15 bases in between. The V gene's germline CDR1 is MGHRA and CDR2 YSYEKL. The CDR3 runs 15 residues. CDR3 DNA sequence: TGCGCCAGCAGCCGTAGCCGAGGGTCGGACTATGGCTACACCTTC. It codes for CASSRSRGSDYGYTF.

Notes on this clone: Other DNA sequences of this sample code for an identical CDR3. The gene calls are TRBV7-2 and TRBJ2-7, with a possible D match to TRBD1 (6 bases). V was shortened by 5 bases and J by 4 bases, with 6 bases between the two germline ends. The CDR3 covers 11 residues. Germline CDR1 is SGHTA and CDR2 is FQGNSA. CDR3 sequence (DNA): TGTGCCAGCAGCGACAGGTACGAGCAGTACTTC. It specifies CASSDRYEQYF.

The V and J genes are TRBV19 and TRBJ2-1, with D unresolved. From germline, CDR1 is LNHDA and CDR2 SQIVND (reference sequence). The V gene lost 4 bases and the J gene lost 9 bases, with 13 bases spanning the gap. The CDR3 totals 13 residues. CDR3 DNA sequence: TGTGCCAGTAGTAAGAACAGCCCCCTTGAGCAGTTCTTC. Translation: CASSKNSPLEQFF.

This rearrangement joins TRBV18 to TRBJ2-7, with 14 positions matching TRBD2. Per germline, CDR1 KGHSH and CDR2 LQKENI. Trimming took 1 base from V and 7 from J; bases not matched to a gene: 6. This CDR3 comprises 16 residues. The CDR3 DNA reads TGTGCCAGCTCACCACGGGGGACTAGCGGGAGCGGGGAGCAGTACTTC. As protein: CASSPRGTSGSGEQYF.

The chain joins TRBV18 to TRBJ1-2; 8 bases agree with TRBD1. The CDR3 is 15 amino acids. Losses at the gene ends were 3 bases for V and 4 bases for J; bases not matched to a gene: 7. Germline assignment: CDR1 KGHSH and CDR2 LQKENI. The DNA of the CDR3 is TGTGCCAGCTCACCGCGCCTGGGACAGGCCTATGGCTACACCTTC. Protein sequence: CASSPRLGQAYGYTF.